This entry concerns a single T cell receptor beta chain. Its antigen is still unknown. TCRdb's copy holds only in-frame clones and misses some; the assay was immunoSEQ multiplex PCR. The sample has tens of thousands of clones, 85% to 90% seen once. This record belongs to a study of OX40 agonist ivuxolimab in advanced cancers. Looking at the study overall: Patients received the agonistic anti-OX40 (CD134) antibody ivuxolimab. Partial responses occurred in three patients (one hepatocellular carcinoma, two cutaneous melanoma). Study results and caveats: Partial responders treated at 0.1-3.0 mg/kg exhibited clonal expansion among the lowest measured. Expanded clones belonging to CD8+ T cells outnumbered, on average, those of CD4+.

CDR3 length equals 16 residues. The trim removed 0 bases at V and 4 bases at J, leaving 5 bases unmatched. Germline CDR1 reads LNHDA; CDR2 reads SQIVND (reference sequence). This TCR came from an adult with an advanced solid tumor such as melanoma, head and neck, liver or kidney cancer. Source: CD4+ or CD8+ T cells sorted from blood, taken in a trial of the OX40 agonist ivuxolimab. The chain is built from TRBV19 and TRBJ2-1, with 8 nucleotides matching TRBD2. The CDR3 reads CASSIEGASGYNEQFF. CDR3 nucleotides: TGTGCCAGTAGTATAGAAGGAGCTAGCGGGTACAATGAGCAGTTCTTC.